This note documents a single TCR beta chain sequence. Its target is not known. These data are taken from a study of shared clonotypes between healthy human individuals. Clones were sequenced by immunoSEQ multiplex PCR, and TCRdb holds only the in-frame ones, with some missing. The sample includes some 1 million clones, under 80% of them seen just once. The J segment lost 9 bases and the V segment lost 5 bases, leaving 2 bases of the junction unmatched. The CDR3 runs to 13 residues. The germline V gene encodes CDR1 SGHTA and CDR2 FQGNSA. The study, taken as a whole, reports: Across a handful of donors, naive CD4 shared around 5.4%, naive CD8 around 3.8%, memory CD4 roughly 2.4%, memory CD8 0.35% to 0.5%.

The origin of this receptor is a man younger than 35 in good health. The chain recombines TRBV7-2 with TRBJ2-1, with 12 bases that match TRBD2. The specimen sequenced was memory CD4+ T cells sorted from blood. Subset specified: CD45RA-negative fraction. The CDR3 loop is CASSTGLAGEQFF. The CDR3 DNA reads TGTGCCAGCAGCACGGGACTAGCGGGTGAGCAGTTCTTC. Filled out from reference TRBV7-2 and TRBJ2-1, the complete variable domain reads GAGVSQSPSNKVTEKGKDVELRCDPISGHTALYWYRQSLGQGLEFLIYFQGNSAPDKSGLPSDRFSAERTGGSVSTLTIQRTQQEDSAVYLCASSTGLAGEQFFGPGTRLTVL.